This T cell receptor beta chain was observed in a study of radiotherapy plus CTLA-4 blockade in lung cancer. Notes on this clone: What it binds is not known.

The CDR3 runs to 11 residues. Trimming pared 3 bases from V and 8 bases from J, leaving 7 bases between. Germline V gene data show CDR1 as MNHNS and CDR2 as SASEGT. Those with chemo-refractory metastatic non-small-cell lung cancer were treated with focal radiation combined with CTLA-4 blockade using ipilimumab. Study-wide points: There was expansion of tumor-derived TCR clones in blood after radiotherapy plus ipilimumab. Interferon-beta and early blood T cell clone dynamics reportedly predicted response best.

Sequenced by immunoSEQ multiplex PCR; TCRdb stores in-frame clones only, minus some. Here the sample spans about 70,000 clones, 79% being singletons. This rearrangement joins TRBV6-1 to TRBJ1-2; no reliable D call. The sequencing here drew on peripheral blood, taken from a patient treated with radiotherapy plus ipilimumab. The source is a human donor with non-small cell lung cancer who had a complete response to radiotherapy plus ipilimumab. Here the CDR3 reads CASSDGRGYTF. Written as DNA, the CDR3 is TGTGCCAGCAGTGACGGACGGGGCTACACCTTC.